Given below is one T cell receptor (beta chain) in context. Which antigen it targets is not known. Within one base of it there is no much larger clone, and no base qualities were kept. These data originate in a study of cytomegalovirus exposure and HLA in healthy donors (dated by TCRdb to between 2016 and 2019). Broadly, across the study: An earlier analysis of under 600 of the donors reported about 250 Gb of sequence data and approximately 110 million unique TCR beta sequences from approximately 180 million T cells. About 300 gigabases of sequencing data and approximately 80 million unique TCR sequences were included in an early release covering over 600 HLA-typed donors. The genetic ancestry cluster associated with self-reported Caucasian donors included about four fifths of the roughly 400 genotyped donors. The study aimed to test whether signatures of past pathogen exposure could be identified by cataloging public T cell receptors. Using immunosequencing, the study profiled T cell repertoires from 666 subjects and related those repertoires to cytomegalovirus serostatus. A separate validation cohort of roughly 130 different subjects was used in addition to the roughly 620-subject first cohort. High-throughput TCR immunosequencing, statistical association of individual TCRs with disease status, and machine learning were combined to predict cytomegalovirus infection status. In a later analysis, previously published TCR beta repertoires from about 670 donors were re-analyzed and high-resolution HLA genotyping was added so that TCR occurrence patterns could be studied. Rather than drawing on any new phenotypic data, the later analysis identified candidate immune exposures from TCR beta sequences and the way those sequences occurred across donors. An earlier analysis of some 600 of the donors applied high-throughput TCR beta sequencing to assess whether each TCR beta V gene segment acted as functional or pseudogenic. Donor age, sex, ethnicity and CMV serostatus were compiled alongside the repertoire data. Genome-wide SNP genotypes for about 65% of the 666 donors were used in a later genetic analysis, which treated that subset as a discovery cohort. Every repertoire in the discovery cohort had been generated on one and the same sequencing platform. Both class I and class II loci were covered by HLA typing, at four-digit resolution. Typing coverage varied by locus: 629-630 donors for A, B, C, DRB1 and DQB1; 500 to 550 for DQA1; approximately 570 for DPA1; more than 450 for DPB1. Roughly five DR-DQ haplotypes were handled as single units for association and clustering because linkage in the cohort was strong. Across 398 genotyped donors of the cohort, an average of approximately 240,000 unique TCR beta nucleotide sequences per donor were sequenced, and approximately 19% of those sequences were non-productive. The research as a whole found: Compared with the 666-donor mean, donors in an Asian-associated ancestry cluster had fewer N-insertions in productive TCRs, according to a later genetic analysis. Compared with equally common non-associated chains, HLA-associated TCR beta chains in a later analysis were more clonally expanded and had lower generation probabilities. In an earlier analysis of approximately 590 of the donors, most TCR beta V segments appeared in productive rearrangements about 87% or about 30% of the time, broadly matching IMGT annotations. At a false discovery rate of 0.05, a later analysis linked around 17,000 TCR beta sequences to specific HLA alleles. A later analysis found that most CMV-associated TCR beta chains appeared HLA-restricted, with HLA associations seemingly driven largely by CMV exposure. The authors suggested that the approach could potentially be generalized to other disease states and immunological phenotypes. In a later analysis, TCR association rates were found to vary across HLA loci, with the most associated TCRs seen for DRB1 alleles and the fewest for HLA-C alleles. Correlated functional status among segregating V segments might be attributable to linkage disequilibrium, but an unknown experimental factor could not be ruled out. Some IMGT-functional V segments, including TRBV6-2 and TRBV6-3, could not be distinguished by the 87-base-pair reads and were therefore excluded. An association between a missense DCLRE1C variant and V-gene and J-gene trimming of TCR beta chains was found in a later genetic analysis and replicated in an independent cohort. Several of the top co-occurrence clusters appeared to be linked to parvovirus B19, influenza, CMV and Epstein-Barr virus, according to a later analysis. When HLA alleles, especially DR and DQ, strongly co-occurred, TCR associations were difficult to assign to individual alleles. A group of highly shared sequence variants was considered likely to be a technical artifact of the sequencing pipeline. While some public TCRs were present in many individuals, most TCR sequences turned up only very rarely across donors. A few of the identified cytomegalovirus-associated TCR beta chains were confirmed in vitro to be specific for cytomegalovirus antigens. The only immune exposure information available for the cohort was CMV serostatus. Because counts were too low, more than 15 rarely observed V segments, including chromosome 9 orphons, were excluded from the earlier analysis of fewer than 650 of the donors. Because HLA typing was missing for some donors at each locus, association tests included only the typed subset. This cohort had only TCR beta chains sequenced, and the lack of alpha or paired-chain data limited which features could be detected. The study listed 150 to 200 TCR beta chains as associated with cytomegalovirus. Presence/absence analyses assumed roughly uniform sequencing depth across donors, an assumption that may not hold. A further reported finding was that TCR beta sequences accurately predicted the HLA-A and HLA-B alleles for most subjects in the first cohort. The classifier was reported to diagnose cytomegalovirus status with high specificity and sensitivity in both the original and validation cohorts.

Library preparation employed the immunoSEQ multiplex PCR assay. For the multiplex PCR, a mixture combining 60 forward primers for TCR Vbeta segments and 13 reverse primers for TCR Jbeta segments was used. The CDR3 region of rearranged TCR beta genes was amplified from genomic DNA by a multiplex PCR assay. The amplified TCR beta libraries were sequenced on the Illumina HiSeq System as 87-base-pair reads. Turning to the authors' computational methods: A later analysis counted tens of millions of unique TCR beta chains across the 666 repertoires, and approximately 11 million of these chains were shared by at least two donors. A nearest-neighbor algorithm error-corrected the raw reads and collapsed the reads into unique sequences, merging closely related sequences to remove PCR and sequencing errors. V, D and J gene segments were assigned by aligning CDR3 sequences to IMGT reference sequences. For a sequence to be retained, at least a six-nucleotide match to both a V gene segment and a J gene segment was required. A rearrangement was called productive if the CDR3 had no stop codons and remained in frame with V and J, and every other rearrangement was called non-productive. CDR3 was defined by IMGT convention, running from the second conserved V-encoded cysteine to the conserved J-encoded phenylalanine. The earlier analysis of about 610 of the donors excluded sequences that lacked an unambiguous match to a single V gene segment. In an earlier analysis of approximately 590 of the donors, a V segment was called functional when productive rearrangements were above 56.7%, and segregating when the standard deviation between donors exceeded 5%. A statistical classification framework was developed to diagnose cytomegalovirus status using the catalog of TCR beta chain sequences. A later analysis assigned V and J genes by comparing TCR nucleotide sequences with IMGT/GENE-DB human TR gene sequences. The TCRdist pipeline was used in a later analysis to assign CDR3 sequences and most-parsimonious VDJ recombination scenarios. In a later analysis, each TCR beta chain was defined by its CDR3 amino acid sequence together with its V-gene family, and reads without a unique V-gene family were excluded. To address suspected cross-contamination and a sequencing artifact, a later analysis removed 592 highly shared, low-generation-probability nucleotide sequences. In a later analysis, a clonal expansion index for each public chain was calculated from normalized within-repertoire ranks of inferred template counts. A later analysis computed generation probabilities with a VDJ recombination model fitted to out-of-frame rearrangements, and checked the results against IGoR. Hypergeometric tests were used in a later analysis to score TCR-TCR, TCR-HLA and TCR-CMV co-occurrence, with a repertoire-size bias correction applied to the TCR pairs. In a later analysis, false discovery rates were estimated by permuting HLA or CMV assignments 20 times. A later analysis grouped co-occurring TCRs with DBSCAN, adding TCRdist sequence similarity when clustering within HLA-allele-positive subsets. Repertoires with fewer than 30,000 or more than 120,000 public chains, plus five repertoires with anomalous nucleotide sharing, were excluded from co-occurrence clustering. Not all clones reach the TCRdb copy of this immuneACCESS table, which keeps in-frame sequences only. Checked studies attribute under half of the gap to unresolved V genes and leave the rest unexplained. V and J calls and clone size are given by that table; D and trimming were obtained from the DNA. The sample table shows over 150,000 clones, and 80% are seen once. Of the sample, 1.3% falls within the top ten clones.

The cohort consisted of some 670 healthy bone marrow donors. Cohort members were all nominally healthy when sampled, although unrecorded immune exposures were likely present. The donor tested CMV seronegative, placing the donor among the roughly 340 seronegative members of the cohort. A peripheral blood sample was collected from each donor, and TCR beta sequencing was performed on peripheral blood mononuclear cells. The Qiagen DNeasy Blood Extraction Kit was used to extract genomic DNA from the blood cell samples. From a lookup of the germline V gene, CDR1 and CDR2 are SGHTA and FQGTGA. The CDR3 sequence holds 14 residues, the cysteine and phenylalanine included. Just the 42-base CDR3 DNA is kept, in frame starting at base 1. The V end gives up 2 bases and the J end 4 bases, leaving 5 bases in the junction not matched to a gene.

Recombination joined TRBV7-3 with TRBJ2-7; the junction holds 7 bases that match TRBD2. The sequenced material came from PBMCs. This TCR was recovered from a woman in her forties or fifties in good health and CMV-seronegative. The CDR3 amino acid sequence is: CASSLGGVGYEQYF. The nucleotide sequence is given as TGTGCCAGCAGCTTAGGGGGGGTAGGATACGAGCAGTACTTC.